These 18 T cell receptor beta chains were sequenced from one sample in a study of a mutant IDH1 vaccine in newly diagnosed glioma. As for time point: baseline, week 1 (first vaccination visit). Regarding treatment: pre-vaccination baseline after standard-of-care therapy. Clones were read by immunoSEQ multiplex PCR, and TCRdb kept only the in-frame ones, dropping some. The sample has approximately 92,000 clones, roughly 80% seen once. The starting material was PBMCs, obtained from a glioma patient treated with radiotherapy, temozolomide or both. Receptors were obtained from a woman between 45 and 65 years old with glioma.

J is TRBJ2-2 and V is TRBV4-1; the D is unclear. Germline loops: CDR1 MGHRA, CDR2 YSYEKL. The CDR3 contains 16 residues. Trimming shortened V by 4 bases and J by 0 bases, and 12 bases separated the two germline ends. CDR3 region: CASSPLGLTNTGELFF. The DNA of the CDR3 is TGCGCCAGCAGCCCCCTCGGCCTCACGAACACCGGGGAGCTGTTTTTT.

This rearrangement joins TRBV11-3 to TRBJ1-2; 8 nucleotides align to TRBD1. The CDR3 contains 12 residues. The V segment lost 6 bases and the J segment 7 bases; nucleotides outside the gene matches: 4. Germline CDR1 is SGHNT and CDR2 is YENEEA. CDR3 in DNA: TGTGCCAGCAGGGACAGGGTGGCTGGCTACACCTTC. It is translated as CASRDRVAGYTF.

Note on this clone: The same CDR3 is also encoded by other DNA sequences in this sample. The rearrangement joins TRBV5-1 to TRBJ2-1, with TRBD2 matching over 9 bases. This CDR3 comprises 14 residues. The junction had 0 bases not matched to a gene; V was cut back by 1 base and J by 4 bases. The germline V gene encodes CDR1 SGHRS and CDR2 YFSETQ. In nucleotides, the CDR3 is TGCGCCAGCAGCTTGAGCGGGGGGTACAATGAGCAGTTCTTC. This codes for CASSLSGGYNEQFF.

This clone was found once. The genes are TRBV6-5 and TRBJ1-3, with 7 positions matching TRBD1. The CDR3 runs 16 residues. The germline gives CDR1 MNHEY, CDR2 SVGAGI. The J segment lost 4 bases and the V segment lost 4 bases, leaving 10 bases of the junction unmatched. The CDR3 coding sequence is TGTGCCAGCAGTTCAACCCCCGGGACAGTAGGAAACACCATATATTTT. Translated, it gives CASSSTPGTVGNTIYF.

This chain links TRBV11-3 with TRBJ2-1; 7 nucleotides line up with TRBD1. Germline CDR1 reads SGHNT; CDR2 reads YENEEA. The CDR3 has 15 amino acids. V gave up 6 bases and J gave up 3 bases; unmatched junction bases: 8. Written as DNA, the CDR3 is TGTGCCAGCAGATTTAGGGGGACAGACTACAATGAGCAGTTCTTC. Amino acids: CASRFRGTDYNEQFF.

The V gene is TRBV7-3, the J gene TRBJ1-1, with a possible D match to TRBD1 (6 bases). The V end was cut by 0 bases, the J end by 5 bases, with 16 bases between. The CDR3 runs to 16 residues. Germline lookup yields CDR1 SGHTA and CDR2 FQGTGA. CDR3 region: CASSLTPGVVGTEAFF. CDR3 coding DNA: TGTGCCAGCAGCTTAACGCCAGGGGTGGTGGGGACTGAAGCTTTCTTT.

This clone was recorded a few times. The V call is TRBV19, the J call TRBJ2-7, with unresolved D. Germline values: CDR1 LNHDA, CDR2 SQIVND (reference sequence). This CDR3 is built from 13 residues. The V and J ends lost 5 bases and 5 bases respectively, with 13 bases between them. CDR3 sequence: CASSAETGNEQYF. As DNA, the CDR3 is TGTGCCAGTAGTGCCGAGACTGGGAACGAGCAGTACTTC.

V is TRBV6-6 and J is TRBJ2-2; D gene ambiguous. CDR3 size: 12 residues. Deletions cut 5 bases from V and 2 bases from J, with 3 bases between. In germline, CDR1 is MNHNY, CDR2 SVGAGI (reference sequence). This CDR3 is CASSLNTGELFF. The CDR3 DNA reads TGTGCCAGCAGTCTTAACACCGGGGAGCTGTTTTTT.

This chain links TRBV7-9 with TRBJ1-4; D call uncertain. Trimming removed 5 bases at V and 0 bases at J, with 10 bases between. CDR3 length: 15 residues. Per germline, CDR1 SEHNR and CDR2 FQNEAQ (reference sequence). Here the CDR3 DNA reads TGTGCCAGCAGCGCCTGGGCCACAACTAATGAAAAACTGTTTTTT. Its translation: CASSAWATTNEKLFF.

V gene TRBV28 combines with J gene TRBJ1-5; 10 nucleotides agree with TRBD1. Germline V gene lookup returns CDR1 MDHEN and CDR2 SYDVKM. Trimming took 3 bases from V and 4 from J; bases not matched to a gene: 6. The CDR3 runs 16 residues. In DNA form, the CDR3 reads TGTGCCAGCAGTTTCCTGGACAGGGGGGTGAATCAGCCCCAGCATTTT. Protein: CASSFLDRGVNQPQHF.

This clone came up many times. The chain recombines TRBV7-6 with TRBJ1-2; the match to TRBD1 covers 10 bases. The germline gives CDR1 SGHVS, CDR2 FNYEAQ. With 5 bases clipped from V and 7 bases from J, the junction kept 13 bases outside the gene matches. CDR3 length: 16 residues. The CDR3 coding sequence is TGTGCCAGCAGCCTTTTACGATCAAGGGACAGGGGTGGCTACACCTTC. It codes for CASSLLRSRDRGGYTF.

The chain has TRBV2 and TRBJ1-5; D is possibly TRBD1 (6 bases). V was cut by 3 bases and J by 2 bases, with 11 bases left in between. Germline V gene sequence: CDR1 SNHLY, CDR2 FYNNEI. The CDR3 spans 15 residues. Here the CDR3 DNA reads TGTGCCAGCAGTGATGGGGGGCTGGGCAATCAGCCCCAGCATTTT. It is translated as CASSDGGLGNQPQHF.

The chain is built from TRBV9 and TRBJ2-3; 8 bases align to TRBD2. The CDR3 is 17 residues long. Germline V CDR1 and CDR2: SGDLS, YYNGEE. V gave up 4 bases and J gave up 4 bases; unmatched junction bases: 14. In DNA form, the CDR3 reads TGTGCCAGCAGCCAATCAATCCCGGGGGGGCCAGCAGATACGCAGTATTTT. This gives the protein CASSQSIPGGPADTQYF.

The V and J genes are TRBV29-1 and TRBJ2-1; 8 bases agree with TRBD2. The V and J ends lost 6 bases and 7 bases, in that order; junction bases with no gene match: 11. The CDR3 runs 14 residues. Germline CDR1 SQVTM, CDR2 ANQGSEA. CDR3 loop: CSVRKTSVPNEQFF. The DNA for the CDR3 is TGCAGCGTACGTAAGACTAGCGTTCCAAATGAGCAGTTCTTC.

The V call is TRBV2, the J call TRBJ1-1; D remains unclear. Germline assignment: CDR1 SNHLY and CDR2 FYNNEI. The CDR3 spans 14 residues. V was clipped by 2 bases and J by 5 bases, with 12 bases between them. DNA of the CDR3: TGTGCCAGCAGTGAACGCCACGTTTGGACTGAAGCTTTCTTT. Protein product: CASSERHVWTEAFF.

This chain connects TRBV5-5 to TRBJ2-2; 8 bases align to TRBD1. Germline values: CDR1 SGHKS, CDR2 YYEKEE (reference sequence). With 4 bases clipped from V and 5 bases from J, the junction kept 4 bases outside the gene matches. This CDR3 is built from 14 residues. DNA of the CDR3: TGTGCCAGCAGCAGACAGGGGACTACCGGGGAGCTGTTTTTT. Its protein product is CASSRQGTTGELFF.

The chain recombines TRBV4-3 with TRBJ2-1; 11 nucleotides agree with TRBD2. Germline CDR1 is LGHNA and CDR2 is YSLEER. V was pared by 0 bases and J by 2 bases, with 6 bases of the junction left unmatched. CDR3 length: 18 residues. CDR3 in DNA: TGCGCCAGCAGCCAAGATACTAGCGGGGGAGGCGCCTACAATGAGCAGTTCTTC. It codes for CASSQDTSGGGAYNEQFF.

This chain links TRBV10-3 with TRBJ1-2; possible D gene TRBD1, 6 bases. This CDR3 has 12 amino acids. V was trimmed by 0 bases and J by 11 bases, leaving 10 bases between them. Germline CDR1 is ENHRY and CDR2 is SYGVKD. CDR3 nucleotides: TGTGCCATCAGTGAGTCACAGGGAGGGTACACCTTC. Its translation is CAISESQGGYTF.